This T cell receptor (beta chain) stems from a study of T cell repertoires in cytomegalovirus infection. In the study overall: The authors used CMV epitopes that were HLA-C-restricted (recently identified) and HLA-B-restricted (well studied). CMV infection and matching HLA type were both indicated by public TCR beta signatures.

General study results and limits: Summed frequency of shared TCR beta families picked out CMV carriers who also had the relevant HLA.

TCRdb analysed the reads with MiXCR anew, one entry per CDR3 protein. The repertoire holds some 940,000 distinct CDR3 sequences, 30% to 40% seen once, with roughly 12% in the top ten. This clonotype was seen a handful of times. What it binds is unknown. The CDR3 is made up of 13 amino acids. Germline lookup yields CDR1 LGHNT and CDR2 FRNRAP. Trimming left V 3 bases short and J 4 bases short, with 9 bases between. The chain combines TRBV12-5 with TRBJ1-1; no firm D call. The sequenced sample was cultured CD8+ T cells from PBMCs, obtained from culture after CMV antigen stimulation. This receptor was obtained from a human donor in good health (CMV status not recorded). Some clones in this sample may be carry-over from other donors' samples. The CDR3 DNA is TGTGCTAGTGGTTTCAAAGTTGGCACTGAAGCTTTCTTT. This sequence encodes CASGFKVGTEAFF.